The sequence of this TCR beta chain was determined in a study of cytomegalovirus exposure and HLA in healthy donors. Study-level information: A preliminary data release comprised 80 million to 95 million unique TCRs obtained from HLA-typed donors.

The V gene lost 2 bases and the J gene lost 0 bases, with 11 bases spanning the gap. CDR3 size: 16 residues. Germline loops: CDR1 SGHRS, CDR2 YFSETQ. Regarding donors, all were healthy bone marrow donors. PCR employed 60 Vbeta and 13 Jbeta primers. Method: immunoSEQ multiplex PCR; TCRdb's copy keeps in-frame clones and lacks some. Among approximately 120,000 clones, nearly 70% were seen once, and the ten largest hold approximately 5.4%. General study points: Many donors carried some public TCRs, although rarity characterized most TCR sequences.

On this clone itself: Antigen: not known.

What was sequenced was PBMCs. The chain employs TRBV5-1 and TRBJ2-2; perhaps TRBD2 as D (7 bases). This clonotype was obtained from a woman in her sixties or seventies in good health and CMV-seropositive. CDR3 sequence reads: CASSFWGGANTGELFF. CDR3 in DNA: TGCGCCAGCAGCTTTTGGGGGGGCGCGAACACCGGGGAGCTGTTTTTT.